One sample yielded the 27 T cell receptor beta chains listed below, sequenced in a study of T cell responses to AZD1222 COVID-19 vaccine. The repertoire was sequenced with immunoSEQ multiplex PCR; TCRdb's copy has only in-frame clones and lacks some. The sample consists of 65,000 to 70,000 clones, about four fifths of them appearing once. The sample in question was peripheral blood, obtained 28 days after the second AZD1222 dose. All receptors come from an adult who received the AZD1222 COVID-19 vaccine.

The rearrangement joins TRBV11-2 to TRBJ1-5; TRBD1 might be the D (5 bases). V lost 0 bases and J 7 bases, leaving 10 bases between the germline ends. CDR1 SGHAT and CDR2 FQNNGV come from the germline V gene. This CDR3 region has 14 residues. CDR3 in DNA: TGTGCCAGCAGCTTAGACGGGTGGGGGCAGCCCCAGCATTTT. Translation: CASSLDGWGQPQHF. Combining the CDR3 with reference TRBV11-2 and TRBJ1-5 gives the whole variable domain EAGVAQSPRYKIIEKRQSVAFWCNPISGHATLYWYQQILGQGPKLLIQFQNNGVVDDSQLPKDRFSAERLKGVDSTLKIQPAKLEDSAVYLCASSLDGWGQPQHFGDGTRLSIL.

The chain carries TRBV5-1 and TRBJ1-3; 11 bases agree with TRBD1. With V trimmed by 0 bases and J by 2 bases, 4 bases remained unmatched. CDR1 and CDR2 (germline): SGHRS, YFSETQ. The CDR3 runs 17 residues. CDR3 DNA sequence: TGCGCCAGCAGCTTGGTAGGACAGGGGGCTGCTGGAAACACCATATATTTT. Protein: CASSLVGQGAAGNTIYF.

The chain links TRBV6-5 to TRBJ2-1; TRBD2 aligns across 12 bases. V lost 8 bases and J lost 10; bases outside the gene matches: 9. Germline lookup yields CDR1 MNHEY and CDR2 SVGAGI. This CDR3 is 14 amino acids long. This CDR3 reads CASWPSGGASEQFF. CDR3 nucleotides: TGTGCCAGCTGGCCTAGCGGGGGGGCCTCCGAGCAGTTCTTC.

The gene calls are TRBV10-3 and TRBJ1-5; no clear D. The V gene lost 2 bases and the J gene lost 3 bases, with 11 bases spanning the gap. The germline CDR1 and CDR2 sequences are ENHRY and SYGVKD. This CDR3 comprises 15 residues. The DNA of the CDR3 is TGTGCCATCAGTGAGACCTCGACGGACAATCAGCCCCAGCATTTT. Protein sequence: CAISETSTDNQPQHF.

V is TRBV7-8 and J is TRBJ2-1; TRBD2 matches 10 bases. The CDR3 totals 16 residues. Germline V CDR1 and CDR2: SGHVS, FQNEAQ. Trimming cost V 5 bases and J 5 bases; bases outside gene matches: 9. The CDR3 DNA sequence: TGTGCCAGCAGCCCCCAACTAGCGGGGACTAACAATGAGCAGTTCTTC. Translation gives CASSPQLAGTNNEQFF.

This clone was counted once. The CDR3 DNA follows: TGTGCCAGCAGAACAGAAGGCTCCTATGGCTACACCTTC. Protein: CASRTEGSYGYTF. The genes are TRBV2 and TRBJ1-2; D is unclear. Germline V CDR1 and CDR2: SNHLY, FYNNEI. The CDR3 has 13 residues. V gave up 6 bases and J gave up 4 bases, with 12 bases separating them.

V usage is TRBV7-9 and J usage is TRBJ2-4; the match to TRBD1 covers 7 bases. The germline V gene encodes CDR1 SEHNR and CDR2 FQNEAQ (reference sequence). V shed 1 base, J shed 8 bases, and the junction held 8 bases outside the gene matches. The CDR3 has 15 residues. CDR3 region: CASSLGRTGQDIQYF. In DNA, the CDR3 is TGTGCCAGCAGCTTAGGGAGGACAGGCCAAGACATTCAGTACTTC.

V is TRBV12-3 or TRBV12-4 and J is TRBJ2-1; D uncertain. The CDR3 is made up of 13 amino acids. Trimming pared 7 bases from V and 7 bases from J, leaving 14 bases between. CDR3 residues: CASTVWASNEQFF. The CDR3 bases are TGTGCCAGCACTGTCTGGGCCTCGAATGAGCAGTTCTTC.

The chain carries TRBV2 and TRBJ2-1, with D perhaps TRBD1 or TRBD2 (5 bases each). CDR3 size: 12 residues. V was cut by 6 bases and J by 10 bases, with 13 bases left in between. Germline V gene sequence: CDR1 SNHLY, CDR2 FYNNEI. This CDR3 is CASSTTGTEQFF. CDR3 DNA: TGTGCCAGCAGCACTACCGGGACCGAGCAGTTCTTC.

This chain links TRBV6-5 with TRBJ1-5; D gene uncertain. The germline V gene has CDR1 MNHEY and CDR2 SVGAGI. This CDR3 has 13 amino acids. With 0 bases removed from V and 4 bases from J, the gap between germline ends came to 4 bases. CDR3 sequence (DNA): TGTGCCAGCAGTTACTCGACAAATCAGCCCCAGCATTTT. Translation: CASSYSTNQPQHF.

The chain joins TRBV23-1 to TRBJ1-4; D ambiguous. TRBV23-1 is sorted into the ORF group, with uncertain function. Trimming took 2 bases from V and 1 from J, leaving 17 bases between them. The CDR3 has 18 amino acids. CDR3 coding DNA: TGCGCCAGCAGTCAACCCCTCCAGCTTGGGGTAACTAATGAAAAACTGTTTTTT. Encoded protein: CASSQPLQLGVTNEKLFF.

This clone occurred once. This chain joins TRBV12-3 or TRBV12-4 and TRBJ1-6; no firm D call. Trimming removed 2 bases at V and 10 bases at J, with 6 bases between. The length of the CDR3 is 12 residues. The CDR3 DNA reads as TGTGCCAGCAGTTTATCTCCCTCACCCCTCCACTTT. The encoded protein is CASSLSPSPLHF.

V and J are TRBV5-1 and TRBJ2-1, with a weak D call TRBD1 (6 bases). With 2 bases removed from V and 8 bases from J, the gap between germline ends came to 14 bases. The CDR3 runs to 14 residues. The germline gives CDR1 SGHRS, CDR2 YFSETQ. The CDR3 DNA sequence: TGCGCCAGCAGCTTCCAGGGGCGAGGGGATGAGCAGTTCTTC. This translates into CASSFQGRGDEQFF.

The chain carries TRBV6-2 or TRBV6-3 and TRBJ2-3; TRBD2 matches 7 bases. The CDR3 spans 12 residues. CDR1 MNHEY and CDR2 SVGEGT come from the germline V gene. V lost 3 bases to trimming and J lost 9 bases; unmatched junction nucleotides: 3. The CDR3 DNA follows: TGTGCCAGCAGTTATTGGGGGGGAACGCAGTATTTT. This encodes CASSYWGGTQYF.

The J gene is TRBJ2-1, the V gene TRBV19, with TRBD2 identical over 9 bases. The CDR3 runs 14 residues. Per the germline V gene, CDR1 is LNHDA and CDR2 is SQIVND (reference sequence). J gave up 10 bases and V 6 bases, and 10 bases lay outside the gene matches. CDR3 nucleotide sequence: TGTGCCAGTAGGCGGCGCGGGGGGGCTCGGGAGCAGTTCTTC. It yields the protein CASRRRGGAREQFF.

V gene TRBV5-5 combines with J gene TRBJ2-3, with D perhaps matching TRBD1 or TRBD2 (6 bases each). This CDR3 has 15 residues. Trimming removed 1 base at V and 6 bases at J, with 15 bases between. CDR1 is SGHKS, CDR2 YYEKEE, per germline (reference sequence). CDR3 nucleotides: TGTGCCAGCAGCTTGAGGACGGGGGCGGGCGATACGCAGTATTTT. This gives the protein CASSLRTGAGDTQYF.

V and J are TRBV27 and TRBJ2-1; 7 nucleotides line up with TRBD1. Trimming at V came to 1 base and at J to 6 bases, leaving 3 bases not matched to a gene. This CDR3 is 14 amino acids long. Germline loops: CDR1 MNHEY, CDR2 SMNVEV (reference sequence). CDR3 in amino acids: CASSLLPGGNEQFF. The CDR3 bases are TGTGCCAGCAGTTTATTACCAGGGGGCAATGAGCAGTTCTTC.

This clone was detected once. The CDR3 loop reads CASSQTYSYNSPLHF. As DNA, the CDR3 is TGTGCCAGCAGCCAAACCTACTCCTATAATTCACCCCTCCACTTT. The rearrangement joins TRBV3-1 (or the pseudogene TRBV3-2) to TRBJ1-6; no reliable D call. V was clipped by 2 bases and J by 0 bases, with 5 bases between them. The CDR3 length is 15 residues. Germline CDR1 and CDR2: LGHDT and YNNKEL (reference sequence).

The rearrangement joins TRBV5-4 to TRBJ1-1; 7 bases agree with TRBD1. This CDR3 is 17 amino acids long. The germline V gene encodes CDR1 SGHNT and CDR2 YYREEE (reference sequence). V lost 4 bases, J lost 2 bases, and 14 bases stayed unmatched. CDR3 sequence reads: CASSPRTGGDFNTEAFF. For the CDR3, the DNA is TGTGCCAGCAGCCCCAGGACAGGTGGGGATTTTAACACTGAAGCTTTCTTT.

A few counts support this clone. The V and J genes are TRBV28 and TRBJ2-1; TRBD2 aligns across 7 bases. Germline trimming cut 4 bases from V and 2 bases from J; bases unmatched to any gene: 11. CDR1 is MDHEN and CDR2 is SYDVKM in the germline V gene. CDR3 size: 17 residues. The CDR3 loop is CASSSPKGGRAYNEQFF. DNA of the CDR3: TGTGCCAGCAGTTCACCGAAGGGAGGGCGAGCCTACAATGAGCAGTTCTTC.

The DNA of the CDR3 is TGCGCCAGCGGGCGGGGCGGCTATGGCTACACCTTC. Translating gives CASGRGGYGYTF. This chain connects TRBV10-1 to TRBJ1-2, with D perhaps TRBD1 (5 bases). Germline CDR1 is WNHNN and CDR2 is SYGVQD (reference sequence). Between the trimmed V and J ends, which lost 8 bases and 4 bases, there was a span of 11 bases. The CDR3 has 12 residues.

Only one count was recorded for this clone. The chain recombines TRBV7-2 with TRBJ2-7; TRBD2 matches at 9 bases. There are 18 residues in the CDR3. J lost 0 bases, V lost 1 base, and 10 bases had no gene match. Germline V gene lookup returns CDR1 SGHTA and CDR2 FQGNSA. The CDR3 loop reads CASSLGPSGAQISYEQYF. CDR3 DNA: TGTGCCAGCAGCTTAGGGCCTAGCGGGGCGCAAATCTCCTACGAGCAGTACTTC.

This clone has ten or more counts. The chain's CDR3 is CASSPGLAGNTEAFF. CDR3 DNA sequence: TGCGCCAGCAGCCCGGGTCTTGCAGGGAACACTGAAGCTTTCTTT. V and J are TRBV10-1 and TRBJ1-1; no clear D. Germline CDR1 and CDR2: WNHNN and SYGVQD (reference sequence). The CDR3 consists of 15 residues. Trimming removed 6 bases at V and 1 base at J, with 15 bases between.

The rearrangement links TRBV10-2 to TRBJ2-5, with TRBD2 as a possible D gene (5 bases). The CDR3 runs to 14 residues. In germline, CDR1 is WSHSY, CDR2 SAAADI. The V and J ends lost 5 bases and 5 bases respectively, with 15 bases between them. The CDR3 DNA is TGCGCCAGCAGTCCCGGGCGGGTGCGGGAGACCCAGTACTTC. This translates into CASSPGRVRETQYF.

The chain is built from TRBV4-2 and TRBJ1-2; the match to TRBD1 covers 8 bases. The CDR3 totals 15 residues. V lost 0 bases, J lost 4 bases, and 4 bases stayed unmatched. Germline-derived CDR1 and CDR2 are LGHNA and YNFKEQ. CDR3 protein: CASSQEAGGSYGYTF. In nucleotides, the CDR3 is TGTGCCAGCAGCCAAGAGGCAGGGGGCTCCTATGGCTACACCTTC.

Regarding this clone: The junction and the germline gene differ at one end; a read error may be behind it. V gene TRBV2 combines with J gene TRBJ1-1; D is possibly TRBD1 (6 bases). CDR3 size: 13 residues. CDR1 is SNHLY and CDR2 is FYNNEI in the germline V gene. The CDR3 DNA is TGTGCCAGCAGTGAAACAGGGAACGCTGAAGCTTTCTTT. It translates to CASSETGNAEAFF.

V is TRBV4-2 and J is TRBJ1-5, with TRBD1 as a possible D gene (5 bases). V was trimmed by 1 base and J by 7 bases, leaving 14 bases between them. Germline V CDR1 and CDR2: LGHNA, YNFKEQ. The CDR3 is 15 amino acids. CDR3: CASSQAWGGSQPQHF. The CDR3 DNA follows: TGTGCCAGCAGCCAAGCATGGGGGGGTAGCCAGCCCCAGCATTTT.